This T cell receptor beta chain was retrieved from a study of shared clonotypes between healthy human individuals. CD4+ cells were split into CD45RA+ naive and CD45RA-negative memory subsets. Libraries were prepared by immunoSEQ multiplex PCR; TCRdb keeps only in-frame clonotypes and omits some of them. The sample records approximately 2.1 million clones, 93% being singletons. The germline V gene encodes CDR1 MNHNY and CDR2 SVGAGI (reference sequence). V lost 5 bases to trimming and J lost 0 bases; unmatched junction nucleotides: 4. CDR3 length: 15 residues. The sample taken for sequencing was naive CD4+ T cells from PBMCs. Sample subset: CD45RA+ positively selected. This chain links TRBV6-6 with TRBJ2-5; 9 nucleotides line up with TRBD1. The sequence was obtained from a man between 18 and 35 years old in good health. Some clones in this sample may be carry-over from other donors' samples. Here the CDR3 reads CASSAGTGHQETQYF. CDR3 nucleotides: TGTGCCAGCAGTGCCGGGACAGGGCACCAAGAGACCCAGTACTTC.